The 16 T cell receptor beta chains below all came from one sample that was sequenced in a study of response to subunit inactivated influenza vaccine. TCRdb redid the calling of the RT-PCR reads with MiXCR, one entry per CDR3 protein. The sample records 450,000 to 700,000 distinct CDR3 sequences, 12% to 15% being singletons. The source was PBMCs from blood, collected approximately 13 days after vaccination. These receptors were obtained from a man aged 45-65 years who received an inactivated influenza vaccine.

The J gene is TRBJ2-1, the V gene TRBV27; 9 bases agree with TRBD2. This CDR3 comprises 16 residues. CDR1 is MNHEY and CDR2 is SMNVEV in the germline V gene (reference sequence). V was pared by 6 bases and J by 10 bases, with 16 bases of the junction left unmatched. CDR3 DNA sequence: TGTGCCAGCAGCCCCCAGGGGGGACTAGCCCGACGGGAGCAGTTCTTC. Translated: CASSPQGGLARREQFF.

V and J are TRBV21-1 and TRBJ2-7; the table's D call of TRBD1 was not tested on the DNA. TRBV21-1 is noted as a pseudogene. There are 14 residues in the CDR3. CDR3 sequence reads: CASSNLQGGLEQYF. CDR3 sequence (DNA): TGTGCCAGCAGCAATCTCCAGGGGGGACTCGAGCAGTACTTC.

The chain recombines TRBV7-2 with TRBJ2-3, with D tentatively TRBD2 (7 bases). Trimming stripped 9 bases from V and 6 bases from J, with 16 bases between. Germline-derived CDR1 and CDR2 are SGHTA and FQGNSA. The CDR3 loop spans 13 amino acids. CDR3 coding DNA: TGTGCCAGTAGCACGAGGGGGGGGGATACGCAGTATTTT. It translates to CASSTRGGDTQYF.

The genes are TRBV7-9 and TRBJ2-2, with D tentatively TRBD2 (6 bases). CDR1 is SEHNR and CDR2 is FQNEAQ in the germline V gene (reference sequence). The CDR3 sequence is 16 residues long. V was clipped by 0 bases and J by 5 bases, with 13 bases between them. For the CDR3, the DNA is TGTGCCAGCAGCTTAGCTGGGACTGGCGGGACCGGGGAGCTGTTTTTT. This gives the protein CASSLAGTGGTGELFF.

This clonotype was observed at least ten times. The chain uses TRBV29-1 and TRBJ2-1; no reliable D call. The V gene lost 3 bases and the J gene lost 6 bases, with 9 bases spanning the gap. This CDR3 has 12 residues. Germline V gene data show CDR1 as SQVTM and CDR2 as ANQGSEA. The CDR3 coding sequence is TGCAGCGTTGATCGGAAGACCAATGAGCAGTTCTTC. As protein: CSVDRKTNEQFF.

In this sample, this clonotype turned up a few times. The chain uses TRBV5-5 and TRBJ1-4; 7 bases agree with TRBD1. Losses at the gene ends were 4 bases for V and 8 bases for J; bases not matched to a gene: 11. CDR3 length: 15 amino acids. CDR1 is SGHKS, CDR2 YYEKEE, per germline (reference sequence). The CDR3 nucleotides read TGTGCCAGCAGCAGTCAGCTGTCAGGGGGAGAAAAACTGTTTTTT. It codes for CASSSQLSGGEKLFF.

This sequence joins TRBV5-5 and TRBJ1-1; no definite D call. Germline V gives CDR1 SGHKS, CDR2 YYEKEE (reference sequence). The CDR3 has 13 residues. V lost 1 base, J lost 4 bases, and 8 bases lay in between. In nucleotides, the CDR3 is TGTGCCAGCAGCTTGTACCAGGCCACTGAAGCTTTCTTT. This translates into CASSLYQATEAFF.

The V and J genes are TRBV12-3 or TRBV12-4 and TRBJ1-1; D remains ambiguous. The CDR3 loop spans 12 amino acids. V shed 5 bases and J shed 11 bases, with 15 bases lying between them. The CDR3 spells CASSDWALGAFF. The CDR3 DNA is TGTGCCAGCAGTGACTGGGCCTTGGGGGCTTTCTTT.

This clonotype was seen a handful of times. The chain recombines TRBV28 with TRBJ2-2; D possibly corresponds to TRBD2 (6 bases). CDR1 and CDR2 (germline): MDHEN, SYDVKM. Between the trimmed V and J ends, which lost 5 bases and 6 bases, there was a span of 22 bases. The CDR3 loop spans 17 amino acids. CDR3 loop: CASSPAQQVGGSGELFF. For the CDR3, the DNA is TGTGCCAGCAGTCCGGCACAACAGGTTGGAGGGTCCGGGGAGCTGTTTTTT. The whole variable domain, remainder taken from reference TRBV28 and TRBJ2-2, is DVKVTQSSRYLVKRTGEKVFLECVQDMDHENMFWYRQDPGLGLRLIYFSYDVKMKEKGDIPEGYSVSREKKERFSLILESASTNQTSMYLCASSPAQQVGGSGELFFGEGSRLTVL.

This clonotype has a handful of counts. This rearrangement joins TRBV7-9 to TRBJ2-7; D remains ambiguous. Germline V gives CDR1 SEHNR, CDR2 FQNEAQ (reference sequence). Trimming pared 3 bases from V and 2 bases from J, leaving 5 bases between. The CDR3 contains 12 residues. CDR3 sequence (DNA): TGTGCCAGCAGCTTCTTGGCCTACGAGCAGTACTTC. The encoded protein is CASSFLAYEQYF.

The chain links TRBV28 to TRBJ2-5, with TRBD2 matching 7 bases. V trimming: 5 bases; J trimming: 5 bases; junction bases outside the gene matches: 11. The CDR3 is made up of 15 amino acids. CDR1 is MDHEN and CDR2 is SYDVKM in the germline V gene. In nucleotides, the CDR3 is TGTGCCAGCAGTGCGCGGGGGTTTGGGGTGGAGACCCAGTACTTC. This translates into CASSARGFGVETQYF.

This clonotype was observed a handful of times. V and J are TRBV5-6 and TRBJ1-2; the D is unclear. Germline CDR1 and CDR2: SGHDT and YYEEEE. V lost 2 bases and J 8 bases, leaving 7 bases between the germline ends. The CDR3 length is 11 residues. CDR3 sequence (DNA): TGTGCCAGCAGCTTTCAAACCGGCTACACCTTC. Its translation: CASSFQTGYTF.

This clonotype was seen only a few times. This sequence joins TRBV12-3 or TRBV12-4 and TRBJ1-1; D gene ambiguous. V was shortened by 3 bases and J by 4 bases, with 9 bases between the two germline ends. The CDR3 consists of 13 residues. For the CDR3, the DNA is TGTGCCAGCAGTTTGAGCTTTCGCACTGAAGCTTTCTTT. Residues: CASSLSFRTEAFF.

In its sample, this clonotype was seen a few times. The genes are TRBV12-3 or TRBV12-4 and TRBJ2-1; 10 nucleotides line up with TRBD2. V lost 6 bases to trimming and J lost 3 bases; unmatched junction nucleotides: 5. This CDR3 contains 15 residues. The CDR3, as DNA: TGTGCCAGCAGAGCACTAGCGGGGTTCTACAATGAGCAGTTCTTC. It codes for CASRALAGFYNEQFF.

The gene calls are TRBV7-9 and TRBJ1-1, with D hard to call. CDR1 is SEHNR and CDR2 is FQNEAQ in the germline V gene (reference sequence). The CDR3 consists of 15 residues. V was pared by 11 bases and J by 0 bases, with 19 bases between. As DNA, the CDR3 is TGTGCCGTCAGATCTGTAGCAACCCTGAACACTGAAGCTTTCTTT. This translates into CAVRSVATLNTEAFF. Based on the CDR3 plus reference TRBV7-9 and TRBJ1-1, the full variable domain is DTGVSQNPRHKITKRGQNVTFRCDPISEHNRLYWYRQTLGQGPEFLTYFQNEAQLEKSRLLSDRFSAERPKGSFSTLEIQRTEQGDSAMYLCAVRSVATLNTEAFFGQGTRLTVV.

The V gene is TRBV5-1, the J gene TRBJ2-3, with 12 bases fitting TRBD2. The CDR3 contains 16 residues. Germline V gene sequence: CDR1 SGHRS, CDR2 YFSETQ. Trimming cost V 1 base and J 4 bases; bases outside gene matches: 4. For the CDR3, the DNA is TGCGCCAGCAGCTTGCTAGCGGGGGGGCCCCCAGATACGCAGTATTTT. Amino acid sequence: CASSLLAGGPPDTQYF.